There are a few counts of the clone carrying this T cell receptor beta chain. Its antigen is not known. This sample was included in a study of early T cells in non-severe SARS-CoV-2 infection. On the study more broadly: Unpaired chains resulted from sequencing bulk RNA of unsorted whole blood.

Study findings and constraints: Private and CD4 specificities were missed by VDJdb matching, skewed to anti-spike CD8.

The V gene lost 4 bases and the J gene lost 6 bases, with 16 bases spanning the gap. Germline V lookup: CDR1 ENHRY, CDR2 SYGVKD. The CDR3 runs 15 residues. cDNA molecules, individually, were tagged with unique molecular identifiers. From the 5' RACE reads, TCRdb called clonotypes with MiXCR, one entry per CDR3 protein. The table shows under 60,000 distinct CDR3 sequences, with 9.3% occurring only once. This chain uses TRBV10-3 with TRBJ2-1; tentatively, D is TRBD1 (6 bases). Specimen: whole blood. This clonotype was obtained from an adult who was a healthcare worker with PCR-confirmed SARS-CoV-2 infection or an uninfected control (not recorded which). The CDR3 DNA sequence: TGTGCCATCAGTGGAAGGGGGTGGTCGGGCAATGAGCAGTTCTTC. Its translation is CAISGRGWSGNEQFF.